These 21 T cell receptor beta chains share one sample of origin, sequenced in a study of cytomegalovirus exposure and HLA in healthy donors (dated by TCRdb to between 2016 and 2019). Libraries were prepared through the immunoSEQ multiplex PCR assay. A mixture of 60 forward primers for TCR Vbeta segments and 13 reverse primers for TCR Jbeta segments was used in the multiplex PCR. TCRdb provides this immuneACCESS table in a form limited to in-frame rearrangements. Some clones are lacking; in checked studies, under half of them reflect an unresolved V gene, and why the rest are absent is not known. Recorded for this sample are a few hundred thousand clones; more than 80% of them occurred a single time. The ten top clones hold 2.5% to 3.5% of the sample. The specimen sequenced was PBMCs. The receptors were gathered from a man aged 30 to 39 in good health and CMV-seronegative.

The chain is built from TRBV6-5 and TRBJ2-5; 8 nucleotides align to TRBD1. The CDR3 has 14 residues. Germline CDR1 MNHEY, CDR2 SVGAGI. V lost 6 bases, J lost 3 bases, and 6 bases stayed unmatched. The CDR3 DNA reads TGTGCCAGCAGGACAGGGGCGGGAAAAGAGACCCAGTACTTC. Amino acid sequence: CASRTGAGKETQYF.

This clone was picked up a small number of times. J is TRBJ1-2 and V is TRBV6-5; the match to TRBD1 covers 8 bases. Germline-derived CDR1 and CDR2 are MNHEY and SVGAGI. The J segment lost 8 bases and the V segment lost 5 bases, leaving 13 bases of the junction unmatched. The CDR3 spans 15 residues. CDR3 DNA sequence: TGTGCCAGCAGTCCAGGACAGGGCAACCTCCGGGGCTACACCTTC. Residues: CASSPGQGNLRGYTF.

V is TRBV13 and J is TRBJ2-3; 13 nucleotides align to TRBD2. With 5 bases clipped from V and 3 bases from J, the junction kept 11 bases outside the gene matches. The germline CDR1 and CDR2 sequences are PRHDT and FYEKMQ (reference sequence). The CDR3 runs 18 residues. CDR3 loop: CASSITSGGASWTDTQYF. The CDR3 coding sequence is TGTGCCAGCAGCATAACTAGCGGGGGGGCCAGTTGGACAGATACGCAGTATTTT.

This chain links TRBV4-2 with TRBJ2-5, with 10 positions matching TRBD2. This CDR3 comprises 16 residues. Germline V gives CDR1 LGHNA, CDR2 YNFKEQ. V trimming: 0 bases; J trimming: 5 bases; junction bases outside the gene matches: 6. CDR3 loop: CASSQDKRGGHETQYF. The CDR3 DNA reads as TGTGCCAGCAGCCAAGATAAGCGGGGGGGTCACGAGACCCAGTACTTC.

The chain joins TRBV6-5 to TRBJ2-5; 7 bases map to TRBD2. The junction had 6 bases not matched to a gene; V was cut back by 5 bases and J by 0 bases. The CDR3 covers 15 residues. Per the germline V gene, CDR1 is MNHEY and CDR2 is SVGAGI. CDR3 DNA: TGTGCCAGCAGTGCAAGAGCGGGGTACCAAGAGACCCAGTACTTC. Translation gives CASSARAGYQETQYF.

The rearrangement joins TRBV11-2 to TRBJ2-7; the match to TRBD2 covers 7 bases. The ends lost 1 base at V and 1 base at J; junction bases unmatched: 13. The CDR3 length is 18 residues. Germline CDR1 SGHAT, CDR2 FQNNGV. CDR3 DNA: TGTGCCAGCAGCTTAGGACGCCGAGGAGGGAGGGGATCCTACGAGCAGTACTTC. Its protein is CASSLGRRGGRGSYEQYF.

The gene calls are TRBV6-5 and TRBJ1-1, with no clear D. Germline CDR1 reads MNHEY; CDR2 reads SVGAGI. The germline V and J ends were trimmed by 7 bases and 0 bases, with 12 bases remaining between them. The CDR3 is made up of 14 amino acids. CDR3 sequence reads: CASIRTGMNTEAFF. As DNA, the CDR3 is TGTGCCAGCATTCGGACGGGGATGAACACTGAAGCTTTCTTT.

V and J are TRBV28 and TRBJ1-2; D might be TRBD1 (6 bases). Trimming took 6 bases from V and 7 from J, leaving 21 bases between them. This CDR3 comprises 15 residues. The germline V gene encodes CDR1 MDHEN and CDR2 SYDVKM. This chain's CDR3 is CASRRFLSGGPGYTF. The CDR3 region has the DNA TGTGCCAGCAGGCGATTTCTATCGGGGGGCCCTGGCTACACCTTC.

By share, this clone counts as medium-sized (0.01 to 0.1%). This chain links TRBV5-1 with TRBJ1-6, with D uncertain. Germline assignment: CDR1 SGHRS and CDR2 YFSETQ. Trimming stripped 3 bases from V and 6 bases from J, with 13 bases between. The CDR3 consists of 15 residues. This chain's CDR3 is CASSSGLSANSPLHF. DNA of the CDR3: TGCGCCAGCAGCTCCGGACTGAGTGCTAATTCACCCCTCCACTTT.

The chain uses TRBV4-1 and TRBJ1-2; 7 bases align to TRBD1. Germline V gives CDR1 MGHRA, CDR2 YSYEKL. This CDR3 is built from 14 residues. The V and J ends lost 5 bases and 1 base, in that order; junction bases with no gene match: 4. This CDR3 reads CASSSGGINYGYTF. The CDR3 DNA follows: TGCGCCAGCAGCTCAGGGGGGATTAACTATGGCTACACCTTC.

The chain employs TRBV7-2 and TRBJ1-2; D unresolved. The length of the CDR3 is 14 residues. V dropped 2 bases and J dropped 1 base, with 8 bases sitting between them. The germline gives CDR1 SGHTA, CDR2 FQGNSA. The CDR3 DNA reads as TGTGCCAGCAGCTTAATAGTGGTTAACTATGGCTACACCTTC. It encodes CASSLIVVNYGYTF.

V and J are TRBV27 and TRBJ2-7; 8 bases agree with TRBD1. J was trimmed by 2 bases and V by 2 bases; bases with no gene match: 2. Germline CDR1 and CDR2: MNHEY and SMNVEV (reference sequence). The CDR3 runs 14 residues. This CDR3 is CASSLGDRPYEQYF. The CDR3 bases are TGTGCCAGCAGTTTAGGGGACAGGCCCTACGAGCAGTACTTC.

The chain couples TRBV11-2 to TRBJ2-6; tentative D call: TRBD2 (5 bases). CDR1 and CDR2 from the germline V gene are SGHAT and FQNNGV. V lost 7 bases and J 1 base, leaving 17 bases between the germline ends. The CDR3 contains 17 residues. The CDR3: CASKRDSSSSGANVLTF. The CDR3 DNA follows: TGTGCCAGCAAACGGGATTCGAGCTCATCTGGGGCCAACGTCCTGACTTTC.

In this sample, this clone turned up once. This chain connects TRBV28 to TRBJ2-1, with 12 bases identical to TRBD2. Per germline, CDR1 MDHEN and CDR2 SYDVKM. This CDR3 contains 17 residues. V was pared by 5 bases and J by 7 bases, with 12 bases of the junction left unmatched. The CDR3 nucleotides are TGTGCCAGCAGTCCACAAGGACTAGCGGGGCTTGGGAATGAGCAGTTCTTC. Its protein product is CASSPQGLAGLGNEQFF.

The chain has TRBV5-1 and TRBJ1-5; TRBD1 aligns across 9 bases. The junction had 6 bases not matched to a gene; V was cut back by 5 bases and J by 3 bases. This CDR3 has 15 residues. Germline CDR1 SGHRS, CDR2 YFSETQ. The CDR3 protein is CASSDGTGYNQPQHF. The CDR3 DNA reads TGCGCCAGCAGTGATGGGACAGGGTACAATCAGCCCCAGCATTTT. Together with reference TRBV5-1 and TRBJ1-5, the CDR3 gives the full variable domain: KAGVTQTPRYLIKTRGQQVTLSCSPISGHRSVSWYQQTPGQGLQFLFEYFSETQRNKGNFPGRFSGRQFSNSRSEMNVSTLELGDSALYLCASSDGTGYNQPQHFGDGTRLSIL.

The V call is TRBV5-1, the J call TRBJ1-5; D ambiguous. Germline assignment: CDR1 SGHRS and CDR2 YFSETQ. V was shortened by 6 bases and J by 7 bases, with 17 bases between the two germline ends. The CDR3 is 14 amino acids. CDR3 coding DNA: TGCGCCAGCAAGGAGGGAACGGGCCACCAGCCCCAGCATTTT. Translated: CASKEGTGHQPQHF.

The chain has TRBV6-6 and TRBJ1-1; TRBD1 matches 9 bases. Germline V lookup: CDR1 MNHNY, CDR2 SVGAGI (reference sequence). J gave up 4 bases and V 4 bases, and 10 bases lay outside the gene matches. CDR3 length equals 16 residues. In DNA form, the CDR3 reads TGTGCCAGCAGTTCCGAAGGGACAGGGCTCGGCACTGAAGCTTTCTTT. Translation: CASSSEGTGLGTEAFF.

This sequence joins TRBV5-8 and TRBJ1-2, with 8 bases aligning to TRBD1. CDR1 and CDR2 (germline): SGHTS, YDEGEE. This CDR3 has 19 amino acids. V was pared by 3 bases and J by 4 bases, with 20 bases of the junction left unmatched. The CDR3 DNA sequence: TGTGCCAGCAGCTCGACTTATCGGGGACAGGCCAACCGGGTCTATGGCTACACCTTC. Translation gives CASSSTYRGQANRVYGYTF. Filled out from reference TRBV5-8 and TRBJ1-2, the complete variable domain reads EAGVTQSPTHLIKTRGQQATLRCSPISGHTSVYWYQQALGLGLQFLLWYDEGEERNRGNFPPRFSGRQFPNYSSELNVNALELEDSALYLCASSSTYRGQANRVYGYTFGSGTRLTVV.

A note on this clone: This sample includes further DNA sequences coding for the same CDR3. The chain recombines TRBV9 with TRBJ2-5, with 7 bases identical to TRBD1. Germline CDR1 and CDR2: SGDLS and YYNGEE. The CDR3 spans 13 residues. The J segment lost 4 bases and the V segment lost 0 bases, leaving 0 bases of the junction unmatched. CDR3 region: CASSVGQGETQYF. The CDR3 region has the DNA TGTGCCAGCAGCGTAGGACAGGGAGAGACCCAGTACTTC.

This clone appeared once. The chain's CDR3 is CASIAGQPGNTIYF. CDR3 nucleotide sequence: TGTGCCAGCATCGCGGGACAGCCTGGAAACACCATATATTTT. The gene calls are TRBV7-9 and TRBJ1-3; 7 nucleotides agree with TRBD1. This CDR3 is 14 amino acids long. Germline CDR1 SEHNR, CDR2 FQNEAQ (reference sequence). The V and J ends lost 7 bases and 2 bases, in that order; junction bases with no gene match: 5. Filled out from reference TRBV7-9 and TRBJ1-3, the complete variable domain reads DTGVSQNPRHKITKRGQNVTFRCDPISEHNRLYWYRQTLGQGPEFLTYFQNEAQLEKSRLLSDRFSAERPKGSFSTLEIQRTEQGDSAMYLCASIAGQPGNTIYFGEGSWLTVV.

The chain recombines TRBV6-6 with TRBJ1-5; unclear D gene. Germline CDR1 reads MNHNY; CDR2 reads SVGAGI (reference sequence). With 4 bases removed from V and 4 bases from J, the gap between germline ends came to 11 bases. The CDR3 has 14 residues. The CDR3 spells CASSSGKMNQPQHF. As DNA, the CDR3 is TGTGCCAGCAGTTCAGGTAAGATGAATCAGCCCCAGCATTTT.